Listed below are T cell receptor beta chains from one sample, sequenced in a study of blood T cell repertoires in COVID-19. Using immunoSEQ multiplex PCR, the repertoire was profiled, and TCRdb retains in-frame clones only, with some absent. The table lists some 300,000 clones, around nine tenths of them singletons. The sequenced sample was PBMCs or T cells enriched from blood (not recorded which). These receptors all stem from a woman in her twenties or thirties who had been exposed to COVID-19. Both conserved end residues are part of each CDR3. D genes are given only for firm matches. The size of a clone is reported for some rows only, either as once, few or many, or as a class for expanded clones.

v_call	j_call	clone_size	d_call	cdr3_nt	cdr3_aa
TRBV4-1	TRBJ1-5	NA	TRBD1	TGCGCCAGCAGCCATGCCGGGACAGGGAATTTTCAGCCCCAGCATTTT	CASSHAGTGNFQPQHF
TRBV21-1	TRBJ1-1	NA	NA	TGTGCCAGCAGACGTACAGGGATAGGGACTGAAGCTTTCTTT	CASRRTGIGTEAFF
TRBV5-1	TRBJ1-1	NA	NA	TGCGCCAGCAGCTTGGCCAGGAAGGGAGACACTGAAGCTTTCTTT	CASSLARKGDTEAFF
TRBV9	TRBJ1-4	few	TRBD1	TGTGCCAGCAGCTGGGGACAGGGGGGGTCAACTAATGAAAAACTGTTTTTT	CASSWGQGGSTNEKLFF
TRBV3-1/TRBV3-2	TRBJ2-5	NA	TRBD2	TGTGCCAGCAGCCAAGCCCAACTAGCGGGGGGGCGATACGAGACCCAGTACTTC	CASSQAQLAGGRYETQYF
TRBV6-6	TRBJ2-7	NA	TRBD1	TGTGCCAGCAGTACCGGGACAGGGAGAAAGCAGTACTTC	CASSTGTGRKQYF
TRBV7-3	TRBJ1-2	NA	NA	TGTGCCAGCAGCTTAAATCAGGGCCTTGGCTACACCTTC	CASSLNQGLGYTF
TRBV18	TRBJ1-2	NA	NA	TGTGCCAGCTCACCACCGGAGGGCCACCCGGGGGGCTATGGCTACACCTTC	CASSPPEGHPGGYGYTF
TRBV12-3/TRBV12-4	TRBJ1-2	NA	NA	TGTGCCAGCAGCTGGCGGGGCTATGGCTACACCTTC	CASSWRGYGYTF
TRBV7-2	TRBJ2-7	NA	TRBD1	TGTGCCAGCAGCTTAAGGACAGGGAAAGGCGAGCAGTACTTC	CASSLRTGKGEQYF
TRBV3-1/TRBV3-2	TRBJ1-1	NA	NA	TGTGCCAGCAGCCGAACACGGCGGACTGAAGCTTTCTTT	CASSRTRRTEAFF
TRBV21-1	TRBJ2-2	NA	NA	TGTGCCAGCAGCGCCCGTCGAGTACAGACAACGTTTACCGGGGAGCTGTTTTTT	CASSARRVQTTFTGELFF
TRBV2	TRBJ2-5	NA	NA	TGTGCCAGCTCGTCTAGCCGAGGGGGAGAGACCCAGTACTTC	CASSSSRGGETQYF
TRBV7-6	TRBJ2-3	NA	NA	TGTGCCAGCAGCTTCCTCACAAATACGCAGTATTTT	CASSFLTNTQYF
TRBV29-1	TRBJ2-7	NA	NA	TGCAGCGTTGAAGAGGGCAGGGGGGCGTACGAGCAGTACTTC	CSVEEGRGAYEQYF
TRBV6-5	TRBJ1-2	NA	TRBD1	TGTGCCAGCAGTTACCGTCCCGGGACAGGGAGCTATGGCTACACCTTC	CASSYRPGTGSYGYTF